This TCR beta chain is from a study of blood T cell repertoires in COVID-19. CDR1 MNHEY and CDR2 SVGAGI come from the germline V gene. This CDR3 spans 13 amino acids. V gave up 0 bases and J gave up 12 bases; unmatched junction bases: 3. In the original processing: Amplification of reference gene primers provided the estimated nucleated cell counts. Clones were read by immunoSEQ multiplex PCR, and TCRdb kept only the in-frame ones, dropping some. Clone size and the V and J calls come from that table; the DNA yielded D and trimming. The sample has more than 85,000 clones, 70% to 90% seen once. The TCR originated in a human donor in a cohort sampled during active COVID-19. The chain links TRBV6-5 to TRBJ1-4; TRBD1 matches 8 bases. The source material was peripheral blood. CDR3 DNA: TGTGCCAGCAGTTACTCCGGACAGGGTGAACTGTTTTTT. Translation: CASSYSGQGELFF.